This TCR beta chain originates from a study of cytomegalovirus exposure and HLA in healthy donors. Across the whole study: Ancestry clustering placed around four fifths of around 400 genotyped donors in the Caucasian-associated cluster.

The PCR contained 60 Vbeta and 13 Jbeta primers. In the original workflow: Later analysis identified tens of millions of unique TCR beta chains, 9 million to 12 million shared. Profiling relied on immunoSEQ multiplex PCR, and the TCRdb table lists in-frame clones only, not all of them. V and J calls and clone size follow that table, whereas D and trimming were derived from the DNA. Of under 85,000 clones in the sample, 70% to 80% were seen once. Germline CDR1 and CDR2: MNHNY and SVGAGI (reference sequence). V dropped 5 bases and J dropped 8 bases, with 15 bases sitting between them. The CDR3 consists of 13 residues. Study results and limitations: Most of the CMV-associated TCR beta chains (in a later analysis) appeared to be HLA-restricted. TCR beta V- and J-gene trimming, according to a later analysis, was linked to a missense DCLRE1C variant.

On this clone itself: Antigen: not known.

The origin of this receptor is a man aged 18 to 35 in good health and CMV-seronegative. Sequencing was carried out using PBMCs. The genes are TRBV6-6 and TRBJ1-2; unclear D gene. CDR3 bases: TGTGCCAGCAGTCTGACAAAAATAGGCGGCTACACCTTC. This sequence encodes CASSLTKIGGYTF.